These T cell receptor beta chains were read from a single sample in a study of PD-1 blockade in classical Hodgkin lymphoma. Profiling relied on immunoSEQ multiplex PCR, and the TCRdb table lists in-frame clones only, not all of them. The sample lists 23,000 or so clones, around 85% occurring once. Sequencing was performed on peripheral blood mononuclear cells (PBMCs), taken before the fourth cycle of nivolumab. The source is a human donor with classical Hodgkin lymphoma. The CDR3 runs from the conserved cysteine through the conserved F or W. A D gene is named only where the DNA matches it firmly. Not every row has a clone size; where given, it reads once, few, many or a size class.

j_gene	abundance	d_gene	v_gene	CDR3nt	CDR3aa
TRBJ2-1	once	.	TRBV4-1	TGCGCCAGCAGCCAAGATTTGGACAGTTACAATGAGCAGTTCTTC	CASSQDLDSYNEQFF
TRBJ2-1	.	TRBD2	TRBV7-7	TGTGCTAGCAGCACCCCCCGGGGACTAGCGGGATCCTACAATGAGCAGTTCTTC	CASSTPRGLAGSYNEQFF
TRBJ2-5	.	TRBD2	TRBV9	TGTGCCAGCAGCCCTCTAGCGGGAGGGCCGGGGGAGACCCAGTACTTC	CASSPLAGGPGETQYF
TRBJ2-2	.	.	TRBV5-1	TGCGCCAGCAGCCCAAACACCGGGGAGCTGTTTTTT	CASSPNTGELFF
TRBJ2-5	.	.	TRBV7-3	TGTGCCAGCAGCTTAACGGGGGGCCAAGAGACCCAGTACTTC	CASSLTGGQETQYF
TRBJ1-1	.	.	TRBV7-2	TGTGCCAGCAGCTTTTCACAGGACACTGAAGCTTTCTTT	CASSFSQDTEAFF
TRBJ2-1	.	TRBD2	TRBV27	TGTGCCAGCAGTTTATCGCGCGGACTAGCGACCTACAATGAGCAGTTCTTC	CASSLSRGLATYNEQFF
TRBJ2-5	once	TRBD2	TRBV30	TGTGCCTGGAGGCCTGATCAGCGGGGGGCGAGAGAGACCCAGTACTTC	CAWRPDQRGARETQYF
TRBJ2-5	once	TRBD1	TRBV7-6	TGTGCCAGCAGCAGGACAGGGGGCGATCGGGAGACCCAGTACTTC	CASSRTGGDRETQYF
TRBJ2-3	.	TRBD1	TRBV6-5	TGTGCCAGCAGTCACCGGGACAGGAGCACAGATACGCAGTATTTT	CASSHRDRSTDTQYF
TRBJ2-3	few	.	TRBV21-1	TGTGCCAGCAGCCCTACACATGGCTGGCAAGCCCCATTTAGCACAGATACGCAGTATTTT	CASSPTHGWQAPFSTDTQYF
TRBJ2-2	.	.	TRBV4-3	TGCGCCAGCAGCCAAGAAAACCGGGGCACCGGGGAGCTGTTTTTT	CASSQENRGTGELFF
TRBJ2-5	once	.	TRBV27	TGTGCCAGCAGTTTAGTCGGTTTCCAAGAGACCCAGTACTTC	CASSLVGFQETQYF
TRBJ2-7	.	TRBD1	TRBV2	TGTGCCAGCACCCCCGGGACAGGTTTCCACGAGCAGTACTTC	CASTPGTGFHEQYF
TRBJ2-7	.	.	TRBV5-1	TGCGCCAGCAGCTTGGGGGGAGGAGACAACGAGCAGTACTTC	CASSLGGGDNEQYF